This passage covers 27 T cell receptor beta chains from one sample sequenced in a study of control samples from healthy donors and cancer patients. Only in-frame clones appear in the TCRdb table, and some are missing; sequencing was by immunoSEQ multiplex PCR. The sample contains roughly 190,000 clones, 90% to 95% of which appear only once. Material for sequencing was blood. These receptors all stem from a young woman in good health.

V gene TRBV18 combines with J gene TRBJ1-3; 9 bases agree with TRBD1. The V gene's germline CDR1 is KGHSH and CDR2 LQKENI. After removal of 3 bases from V and 4 bases from J, the junction contained 4 bases not matched to a gene. This CDR3 is built from 15 residues. CDR3 bases: TGTGCCAGCTCACCGGGGACAGGGCAAGGAAACACCATATATTTT. Encoded protein: CASSPGTGQGNTIYF.

This chain connects TRBV9 to TRBJ1-2, with 10 bases that match TRBD1. The CDR3 has 14 residues. The junction had 4 bases not matched to a gene; V was cut back by 0 bases and J by 8 bases. The germline gives CDR1 SGDLS, CDR2 YYNGEE. The CDR3 loop reads CASSVGQGAEGYTF. CDR3 DNA: TGTGCCAGCAGCGTAGGACAGGGGGCGGAAGGCTACACCTTC.

This chain links TRBV11-3 with TRBJ2-2; tentatively, D is TRBD1 (6 bases). V shed 3 bases and J shed 1 base, with 6 bases lying between them. CDR3 length: 14 amino acids. Germline V gene lookup returns CDR1 SGHNT and CDR2 YENEEA. The CDR3 bases are TGTGCCAGCAGCTTGGACAGGAACACCGGGGAGCTGTTTTTT. It specifies CASSLDRNTGELFF.

The chain combines TRBV7-9 with TRBJ1-2, with 8 nucleotides matching TRBD1. V shed 1 base, J shed 8 bases, and the junction held 6 bases outside the gene matches. The CDR3 covers 14 residues. The germline gives CDR1 SEHNR, CDR2 FQNEAQ (reference sequence). The CDR3 region has the DNA TGTGCCAGCAGCTTAGAGCAGGGGGCGGGAGGCTACACCTTC. It is translated as CASSLEQGAGGYTF. Combining the CDR3 with reference TRBV7-9 and TRBJ1-2 gives the whole variable domain DTGVSQNPRHKITKRGQNVTFRCDPISEHNRLYWYRQTLGQGPEFLTYFQNEAQLEKSRLLSDRFSAERPKGSFSTLEIQRTEQGDSAMYLCASSLEQGAGGYTFGSGTRLTVV.

V usage is TRBV6-6 and J usage is TRBJ2-7; 8 bases align to TRBD2. The CDR3 runs to 12 residues. Germline CDR1 is MNHNY and CDR2 is SVGAGI (reference sequence). After removal of 2 bases from V and 7 bases from J, the junction contained 1 base not matched to a gene. The CDR3 spells CASSYREGEQYF. For the CDR3, the DNA is TGTGCCAGCAGTTACCGGGAGGGTGAGCAGTACTTC.

The chain links TRBV4-3 to TRBJ2-7; 7 bases agree with TRBD2. The CDR3 extends over 15 amino acids. Trimming took 0 bases from V and 1 from J; bases not matched to a gene: 3. CDR1 LGHNA and CDR2 YSLEER come from the germline V gene. The CDR3 nucleotides are TGCGCCAGCAGCCAAGATCTAGCGGCATCCTACGAGCAGTACTTC. Protein: CASSQDLAASYEQYF.

The chain recombines TRBV24-1 with TRBJ1-5; a weak D match, TRBD1 (5 bases). V lost 4 bases to trimming and J lost 4 bases, with 10 bases between them. The CDR3 length is 14 residues. Germline V CDR1 and CDR2: KGHDR, SFDVKD. The DNA of the CDR3 is TGTGCCACCAGTGAGTCTGGGACGAATCAGCCCCAGCATTTT. This translates into CATSESGTNQPQHF.

This chain uses TRBV4-2 with TRBJ2-7; TRBD2 agrees at 12 bases. The junction had 4 bases not matched to a gene; V was cut back by 2 bases and J by 2 bases. CDR1 and CDR2 (germline): LGHNA, YNFKEQ. The CDR3 is 16 residues long. The CDR3 DNA reads TGTGCCAGCAGCCAACACCCTAGCGGGAGGGCCTACGAGCAGTACTTC. It yields the protein CASSQHPSGRAYEQYF.

The rearrangement uses TRBV7-2 and TRBJ2-1; 13 bases are shared with TRBD2. Per germline, CDR1 SGHTA and CDR2 FQGNSA. V dropped 6 bases and J dropped 0; count of bases not matched to a gene: 5. This CDR3 is built from 17 residues. The CDR3 is CASRGLAGTNSYNEQFF. In DNA, the CDR3 is TGTGCCAGCAGGGGACTAGCGGGAACCAACTCCTACAATGAGCAGTTCTTC.

This chain uses TRBV18 with TRBJ2-3; tentative D call: TRBD2 (6 bases). Germline CDR1 is KGHSH and CDR2 is LQKENI. The CDR3 spans 16 residues. V was shortened by 4 bases and J by 0 bases, with 14 bases between the two germline ends. This CDR3 is CASSREPGTSTDTQYF. CDR3 nucleotides: TGTGCCAGCTCACGAGAACCCGGGACTAGCACAGATACGCAGTATTTT.

This sequence joins TRBV28 and TRBJ1-1, with D unclear. V lost 6 bases, J lost 4 bases, and 3 bases lay in between. Germline V lookup: CDR1 MDHEN, CDR2 SYDVKM. This CDR3 has 10 residues. CDR3 bases: TGTGCCAGCAGATCCACTGAAGCTTTCTTT. This translates into CASRSTEAFF.

DNA of the CDR3: TGCAGTGCCTGGGTGGGAGCTGGCTACACCTTC. Translation: CSAWVGAGYTF. The chain is built from TRBV20-1 and TRBJ1-2, with unresolved D. V dropped 6 bases and J dropped 7 bases, with 12 bases sitting between them. The CDR3 covers 11 residues. Germline V gene data show CDR1 as DFQATT and CDR2 as SNEGSKA (reference sequence).

The gene calls are TRBV10-3 and TRBJ2-1; TRBD1 agrees at 10 bases. Germline V gives CDR1 ENHRY, CDR2 SYGVKD. V lost 8 bases to trimming and J lost 3 bases; unmatched junction nucleotides: 1. There are 13 residues in the CDR3. The CDR3 is CAIGTGDYNEQFF. For the CDR3, the DNA is TGTGCCATCGGGACAGGGGACTACAATGAGCAGTTCTTC.

The genes are TRBV7-8 and TRBJ1-3; D might be TRBD1 (5 bases). The CDR3 length is 13 residues. Germline CDR1 SGHVS, CDR2 FQNEAQ. The V end lost 7 bases, the J end lost 2 bases, and 9 bases lay between the germline ends. CDR3 amino acids: CASTRGPGNTIYF. CDR3 in DNA: TGTGCCAGCACGAGGGGTCCTGGAAACACCATATATTTT.

This chain uses TRBV11-2 with TRBJ2-1; 14 bases align to TRBD2. Germline CDR1 and CDR2: SGHAT and FQNNGV. Losses at the gene ends were 6 bases for V and 6 bases for J; bases not matched to a gene: 4. The CDR3 loop spans 15 amino acids. Written as DNA, the CDR3 is TGTGCCAGCAGGGGGACTAGCGGGAGACCCAATGAGCAGTTCTTC. Its protein product is CASRGTSGRPNEQFF.

Worth noting for this clone: Additional DNA sequences in this sample encode the identical CDR3. As DNA, the CDR3 is TGTGCCAGCTCACCACCTAGCTCCTACGAGCAGTACTTC. As protein: CASSPPSSYEQYF. This chain joins TRBV18 and TRBJ2-7; D is undetermined. CDR1 KGHSH and CDR2 LQKENI come from the germline V gene. The V gene lost 0 bases and the J gene lost 0 bases, with 3 bases spanning the gap. This CDR3 comprises 13 residues. The full variable domain, with the rest looked up from reference TRBV18 and TRBJ2-7, is NAGVMQNPRHLVRRRGQEARLRCSPMKGHSHVYWYRQLPEEGLKFMVYLQKENIIDESGMPKERFSAEFPKEGPSILRIQQVVRGDSAAYFCASSPPSSYEQYFGPGTRLTVT.

The table lists this clone with a count of one. The rearrangement uses TRBV6-1 and TRBJ2-1; 10 bases align to TRBD2. This CDR3 comprises 15 residues. CDR1 and CDR2 (germline): MNHNS, SASEGT. The trim removed 2 bases at V and 4 bases at J, leaving 2 bases unmatched. The CDR3 region has the DNA TGTGCCAGCAGTGAAACTAGCGGGACTTACAATGAGCAGTTCTTC. Amino acids: CASSETSGTYNEQFF.

This chain uses TRBV10-1 with TRBJ2-1, with a weak D call TRBD2 (5 bases). The germline gives CDR1 WNHNN, CDR2 SYGVQD (reference sequence). The V and J ends lost 6 bases and 6 bases respectively, with 12 bases between them. CDR3 length equals 13 residues. The DNA for the CDR3 is TGCGCCAGCAGCCCAGACTATTCCAATGAGCAGTTCTTC. Translation gives CASSPDYSNEQFF.

This chain links TRBV11-3 with TRBJ1-2, with a possible D match to TRBD1 (6 bases). The CDR3 is 12 residues long. The V and J ends lost 6 bases and 6 bases respectively, with 11 bases between them. Germline V gene sequence: CDR1 SGHNT, CDR2 YENEEA. CDR3 DNA: TGTGCCAGCAGTTCCGGGACACATGGCTACACCTTC. As protein: CASSSGTHGYTF.

The chain is built from TRBV28 and TRBJ1-2; the match to TRBD1 covers 9 bases. The V gene end was trimmed by 3 bases and the J gene end by 6 bases; junction bases not matched to a gene: 5. This CDR3 spans 14 amino acids. Per the germline V gene, CDR1 is MDHEN and CDR2 is SYDVKM. The CDR3 nucleotides read TGTGCCAGCAGTTTGGGACAGGGAGTGGATGGCTACACCTTC. Its protein product is CASSLGQGVDGYTF.

The count of this clone is one. The chain combines TRBV28 with TRBJ2-1; D remains unclear. Trimming removed 2 bases at V and 0 bases at J, with 8 bases between. This CDR3 comprises 15 residues. Germline-derived CDR1 and CDR2 are MDHEN and SYDVKM. CDR3 protein: CASSLETASYNEQFF. The CDR3, as DNA: TGTGCCAGCAGTTTAGAGACGGCCTCCTACAATGAGCAGTTCTTC.

The chain couples TRBV7-9 to TRBJ1-5; TRBD1 agrees at 10 bases. Trimming removed 5 bases from V and 7 bases from J; junction bases left unmatched: 11. Germline CDR1 reads SEHNR; CDR2 reads FQNEAQ (reference sequence). This CDR3 has 16 amino acids. DNA of the CDR3: TGTGCCAGCAGCGAGGGACAGGGGTTAGGGCACCAGCCCCAGCATTTT. Translation: CASSEGQGLGHQPQHF.

In its sample, this clone was seen once. The rearrangement links TRBV7-3 to TRBJ2-1; 8 nucleotides align to TRBD2. The V and J ends lost 0 bases and 8 bases, in that order; junction bases with no gene match: 3. CDR3 size: 14 residues. CDR1 is SGHTA, CDR2 FQGTGA, per germline. CDR3 amino acids: CASSLTSGADEQFF. Here the CDR3 DNA reads TGTGCCAGCAGCTTAACTAGCGGGGCAGATGAGCAGTTCTTC.

The J gene is TRBJ1-1, the V gene TRBV7-9, with D unresolved. Germline V gives CDR1 SEHNR, CDR2 FQNEAQ (reference sequence). This CDR3 region has 13 residues. Trimming took off 6 bases at V and 1 base at J, with 9 bases between the two ends. The CDR3, as DNA: TGTGCCAGCAGGGGAACAGCGAACACTGAAGCTTTCTTT. It is translated as CASRGTANTEAFF.

The rearrangement links TRBV2 to TRBJ1-6; TRBD1 aligns across 9 bases. After removal of 8 bases from V and 6 bases from J, the junction contained 5 bases not matched to a gene. CDR1 and CDR2 (germline): SNHLY, FYNNEI. The CDR3 loop spans 14 amino acids. CDR3 DNA: TGTGCCAGCGACTACAGGGGGCCTAATTCACCCCTCCACTTT. As protein: CASDYRGPNSPLHF. The whole variable domain, remainder taken from reference TRBV2 and TRBJ1-6, is EPEVTQTPSHQVTQMGQEVILRCVPISNHLYFYWYRQILGQKVEFLVSFYNNEISEKSEIFDDQFSVERPDGSNFTLKIRSTKLEDSAMYFCASDYRGPNSPLHFGNGTRLTVT.

The rearrangement joins TRBV27 to TRBJ2-7; TRBD1 matches 10 bases. Germline assignment: CDR1 MNHEY and CDR2 SMNVEV (reference sequence). Germline trimming cut 5 bases from V and 7 bases from J; bases unmatched to any gene: 5. The CDR3 runs to 13 residues. DNA for the CDR3: TGTGCCAGCAGTCCAAGGACAGGGGGGGAGCAGTACTTC. This translates into CASSPRTGGEQYF.

The chain has TRBV6-5 and TRBJ2-3, with 12 nucleotides matching TRBD1. The CDR3 is made up of 15 amino acids. The V segment lost 6 bases and the J segment 6 bases; nucleotides outside the gene matches: 7. CDR1 and CDR2 from the germline V gene are MNHEY and SVGAGI. The chain's CDR3 is CASRPGTGGADTQYF. The CDR3 DNA follows: TGTGCCAGCAGACCCGGGACAGGGGGCGCTGATACGCAGTATTTT.